One sample yielded the 24 T cell receptor beta chains listed below, sequenced in a study of blood T cells in healthy people across ages. Using a J-beta primer mix together with a sample-barcoded 5' primer, a second PCR was run for roughly 6 to 12 cycles. TCRdb passed the 5' RACE reads through MiXCR, listing each CDR3 protein once. The data contain about 640,000 distinct CDR3 sequences, approximately 30% of them seen just once; the ten biggest clones take up 15% to 18%. Sequencing was done on a sample of blood. These receptors originate from a woman older than 75 in good health.

A remark on this clonotype: Possible read error: a much larger clone is one base away. The chain is built from TRBV20-1 and TRBJ2-5, with a weak D call TRBD2 (5 bases). Germline V gene sequence: CDR1 DFQATT, CDR2 SNEGSKA (reference sequence). There are 12 residues in the CDR3. Trimming removed 3 bases from V and 11 bases from J, with 16 bases in between. The chain's CDR3 is CSASPGNNEQYF. The CDR3 DNA follows: TGCAGTGCTAGTCCCGGGAACAATGAGCAGTACTTC.

A few counts support this clonotype. This may arise from a read error, as a much more abundant clone is one base away. This chain uses TRBV7-6 with TRBJ2-7; weak D call: TRBD2 (5 bases). CDR3 length equals 18 residues. CDR1 and CDR2 (germline): SGHVS, FNYEAQ. With 1 base removed from V and 7 bases from J, the gap between germline ends came to 26 bases. The CDR3 sequence: CASSLVRGSGNSYNEQYF. CDR3 nucleotides: TGTGCCAGCAGCTTAGTTCGGGGTTCGGGGAACTCCTACAATGAGCAGTACTTC. Full variable domain (outside the CDR3, taken from reference TRBV7-6 and TRBJ2-7): GAGVSQSPRYKVTKRGQDVALRCDPISGHVSLYWYRQALGQGPEFLTYFNYEAQQDKSGLPNDRFSAERPEGSISTLTIQRTEQRDSAMYRCASSLVRGSGNSYNEQYFGPGTRLTVT.

The chain has TRBV19 and TRBJ2-5; tentative D call: TRBD2 (7 bases). Germline V CDR1 and CDR2: LNHDA, SQIVND (reference sequence). V lost 5 bases to trimming and J lost 2 bases, with 18 bases between them. The CDR3 has 16 amino acids. The DNA for the CDR3 is TGTGCCAGTAGTCTGAGGGGGGGCCCCGGACAAGAGACCCAGTACTTC. Residues: CASSLRGGPGQETQYF.

Ten or more counts support this clonotype. The chain combines TRBV7-3 with TRBJ2-3; tentative D call: TRBD1 (5 bases). V was trimmed by 8 bases and J by 0 bases, leaving 9 bases between them. CDR1 and CDR2 from the germline V gene are SGHTA and FQGTGA. The CDR3 runs to 13 residues. The CDR3 is CASGAGSTDTQYF. In DNA, the CDR3 is TGTGCCAGCGGGGCAGGTAGCACAGATACGCAGTATTTT.

V gene TRBV29-1 combines with J gene TRBJ1-2, with 9 nucleotides matching TRBD1. The CDR3 is made up of 13 amino acids. J was trimmed by 5 bases and V by 2 bases; bases with no gene match: 3. Germline V lookup: CDR1 SQVTM, CDR2 ANQGSEA. The CDR3 region is CSVETGGNYGYTF. The CDR3 DNA is TGCAGCGTTGAAACAGGGGGCAATTATGGCTACACCTTC.

This clonotype was detected many times. The chain carries TRBV29-1 and TRBJ1-2, with TRBD1 as a possible D gene (5 bases). Germline CDR1 SQVTM, CDR2 ANQGSEA. V gave up 3 bases and J gave up 7 bases, with 15 bases separating them. CDR3 length: 13 amino acids. In DNA form, the CDR3 reads TGCAGCGTTGAGGGGGTCCGGCGCGGTGGCTACACCTTC. This encodes CSVEGVRRGGYTF.

This clonotype was detected a few times. The chain employs TRBV20-1 and TRBJ2-3, with 9 bases identical to TRBD2. Looked up from germline, CDR1 is DFQATT and CDR2 is SNEGSKA (reference sequence). V lost 0 bases and J lost 5; bases outside the gene matches: 9. The CDR3 runs to 16 residues. The DNA for the CDR3 is TGCAGTGCTAGAGATCAGGGCGGGGGGGCCGGAGATACGCAGTATTTT. It is translated as CSARDQGGGAGDTQYF.

This clonotype has ten or more counts. The chain has TRBV7-2 and TRBJ1-2; tentatively, D is TRBD1 (5 bases). The ends were cut back, 5 bases at V and 1 base at J, with 11 bases in the middle. Germline lookup yields CDR1 SGHTA and CDR2 FQGNSA. The CDR3 is 14 amino acids. DNA for the CDR3: TGTGCCAGCAGCCGGGACCCGCTTAACTATGGCTACACCTTC. Translating gives CASSRDPLNYGYTF.

The sample holds many counts of this clonotype. The V gene is TRBV28, the J gene TRBJ1-5, with 7 bases matching TRBD1. Germline V gives CDR1 MDHEN, CDR2 SYDVKM. J lost 2 bases, V lost 3 bases, and 4 bases had no gene match. The CDR3 contains 15 residues. DNA of the CDR3: TGTGCCAGCAGTTTTACTGACAGGGGCAATCAGCCCCAGCATTTT. Translating it yields CASSFTDRGNQPQHF.

This clonotype was seen at least ten times. The V gene is TRBV20-1, the J gene TRBJ2-7; TRBD1 matches at 8 bases. V was clipped by 0 bases and J by 3 bases; unmatched bases: 4. CDR1 and CDR2 (germline): DFQATT, SNEGSKA (reference sequence). The CDR3 consists of 14 residues. Here the CDR3 DNA reads TGCAGTGCTAGAGATCAGGACAGGGTCTACGAGCAGTACTTC. It specifies CSARDQDRVYEQYF.

J is TRBJ1-5 and V is TRBV10-3; D gene ambiguous. Germline V gene lookup returns CDR1 ENHRY and CDR2 SYGVKD. The CDR3 is 15 residues long. V was cut by 0 bases and J by 3 bases, with 9 bases left in between. The CDR3 bases are TGTGCCATCAGTGAGTCCAGGCGAAACAATCAGCCCCAGCATTTT. This translates into CAISESRRNNQPQHF.

Notes on this clonotype: This may come from a read error, since a much larger clone is one base off. Without the conserved terminal phenylalanine or tryptophan, this CDR3 likely stems from a read error. The chain recombines TRBV28 with TRBJ2-7, with 9 bases lining up with TRBD1. Germline V CDR1 and CDR2: MDHEN, SYDVKM. The trim removed 4 bases at V and 5 bases at J, leaving 12 bases unmatched. This CDR3 has 16 amino acids. CDR3 sequence: CASSSNPGQGLNEQYC. Written as DNA, the CDR3 is TGTGCCAGCAGTTCGAACCCGGGACAGGGTTTAAACGAGCAGTACTGC.

This clonotype was counted at least ten times. This rearrangement joins TRBV7-9 to TRBJ2-7; a weak D match, TRBD1 (6 bases). Deletions cut 5 bases from V and 1 base from J, with 18 bases between. The CDR3 is 16 residues long. Germline V gene sequence: CDR1 SEHNR, CDR2 FQNEAQ (reference sequence). The chain's CDR3 is CASSHDRNYGSYEQYF. Written as DNA, the CDR3 is TGTGCCAGCAGCCACGACAGGAACTATGGGTCCTACGAGCAGTACTTC.

There are many counts of this clonotype. J is TRBJ2-1 and V is TRBV9; TRBD1 is a possible D gene (6 bases). CDR3 size: 17 residues. The V gene lost 0 bases and the J gene lost 4 bases, with 17 bases spanning the gap. Germline V gene lookup returns CDR1 SGDLS and CDR2 YYNGEE. CDR3 nucleotide sequence: TGTGCCAGCAGCGTAGATATCTTGGGCAGGGGATACAATGAGCAGTTCTTC. Residues: CASSVDILGRGYNEQFF.

This clonotype was picked up a small number of times. The rearrangement links TRBV24-1 to TRBJ2-1, with 7 bases matching TRBD1. The CDR3 has 17 amino acids. CDR1 KGHDR and CDR2 SFDVKD come from the germline V gene. V trimming: 0 bases; J trimming: 7 bases; junction bases outside the gene matches: 11. The CDR3 is CATSDLALTGSGNEQFF. CDR3 DNA sequence: TGTGCCACCAGTGATTTGGCGCTGACAGGGTCGGGTAATGAGCAGTTCTTC.

This clonotype was counted at least ten times. The chain uses TRBV3-1 and TRBJ1-2, with a possible D match to TRBD1 (6 bases). Trimming took 4 bases from V and 6 from J, leaving 12 bases between them. This CDR3 spans 13 amino acids. Germline values: CDR1 LGHDT, CDR2 YNNKEL (reference sequence). The DNA for the CDR3 is TGTGCCAGCAGCCGCAACAGGGAGAATGGCTACACCTTC. Translated: CASSRNRENGYTF.

This clonotype was counted only a few times. This chain uses TRBV5-1 with TRBJ2-7; the D call may be TRBD1 or TRBD2 (5 bases each). V dropped 1 base and J dropped 5 bases, with 10 bases sitting between them. Germline V gene sequence: CDR1 SGHRS, CDR2 YFSETQ. The CDR3 sequence is 13 residues long. The CDR3 DNA sequence: TGCGCCAGCAGCTTGTCCCTGGGGGACGAGCAGTACTTC. Protein product: CASSLSLGDEQYF.

This rearrangement joins TRBV5-6 to TRBJ1-2, with TRBD1 matching over 8 bases. The CDR3 runs to 14 residues. The junction had 10 bases not matched to a gene; V was cut back by 6 bases and J by 6 bases. CDR1 and CDR2 from the germline V gene are SGHDT and YYEEEE. This CDR3 is CASNPGGIDDGYTF. Written as DNA, the CDR3 is TGTGCCAGCAACCCAGGGGGCATTGACGATGGCTACACCTTC.

V gene TRBV20-1 combines with J gene TRBJ1-1; D perhaps matches TRBD1 (5 bases). The CDR3 consists of 15 residues. V gave up 3 bases and J gave up 4 bases, with 18 bases separating them. The germline gives CDR1 DFQATT, CDR2 SNEGSKA (reference sequence). CDR3 in DNA: TGCAGTGCTAGGTCTGGGGCAGGGCGGGGCACTGAAGCTTTCTTT. Encoded protein: CSARSGAGRGTEAFF.

In the case of this clonotype: This may be a read error: a much more frequent sequence differs by one nucleotide. The chain combines TRBV12-3 or TRBV12-4 with TRBJ2-5, with TRBD2 matching 10 bases. V dropped 4 bases and J dropped 4; count of bases not matched to a gene: 6. The CDR3 is made up of 15 amino acids. The CDR3 DNA is TGTGCCAGCAGTTGGATAGCGGGGGGTGGAGAGACCCAGTACTTC. It codes for CASSWIAGGGETQYF.

Note on this clonotype: This clone may be a read error of a much larger clone one base away. The chain links TRBV12-3 or TRBV12-4 to TRBJ2-4; weak D call: TRBD1 (6 bases). The tail of the sequence fits TRBJ2-5 better, so the J call may be wrong. This CDR3 has 15 amino acids. The CDR3 is CASSPAPQGRETQYF. CDR3 in DNA: TGTGCCAGCAGCCCTGCGCCCCAGGGGAGAGAGACCCAGTACTTC.

This clonotype was counted at least ten times. V usage is TRBV24-1 and J usage is TRBJ2-3; TRBD2 might be the D (6 bases). The length of the CDR3 is 15 residues. Germline assignment: CDR1 KGHDR and CDR2 SFDVKD. The V end lost 11 bases, the J end lost 2 bases, and 19 bases lay between the germline ends. The CDR3: CASHSRDCHTDTQYF. The CDR3 DNA follows: TGTGCCAGTCACTCCCGGGACTGCCACACAGATACGCAGTATTTT.

V gene TRBV7-9 combines with J gene TRBJ1-1, with D perhaps matching TRBD1 (5 bases). This CDR3 spans 16 amino acids. Per the germline V gene, CDR1 is SEHNR and CDR2 is FQNEAQ (reference sequence). V was pared by 3 bases and J by 0 bases, with 14 bases between. CDR3 sequence (DNA): TGTGCCAGCAGCTTTGGGCAGGGTGTTGTGAACACTGAAGCTTTCTTT. It translates to CASSFGQGVVNTEAFF.

At least ten counts were recorded for this clonotype. The rearrangement uses TRBV7-9 and TRBJ1-4; a possible D gene is TRBD1 (5 bases). The CDR3 extends over 16 amino acids. Trimming left V 4 bases short and J 5 bases short, with 17 bases between. Germline-derived CDR1 and CDR2 are SEHNR and FQNEAQ (reference sequence). CDR3 DNA: TGTGCCAGCAGCTCCCCGGGGGACGCCCTGAATGAAAAACTGTTTTTT. Translating gives CASSSPGDALNEKLFF.